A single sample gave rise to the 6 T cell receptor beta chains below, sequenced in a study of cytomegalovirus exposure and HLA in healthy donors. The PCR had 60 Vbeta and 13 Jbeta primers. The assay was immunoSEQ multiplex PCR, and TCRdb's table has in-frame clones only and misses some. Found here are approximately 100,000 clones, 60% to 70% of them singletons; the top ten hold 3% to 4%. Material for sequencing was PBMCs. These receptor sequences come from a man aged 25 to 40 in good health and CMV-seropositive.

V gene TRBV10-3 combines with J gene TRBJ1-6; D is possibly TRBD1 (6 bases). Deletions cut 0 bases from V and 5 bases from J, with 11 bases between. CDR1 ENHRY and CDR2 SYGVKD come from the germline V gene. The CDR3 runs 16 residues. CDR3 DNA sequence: TGTGCCATCAGTGAGTCGGGGGCAGCCGATAATTCACCCCTCCACTTT. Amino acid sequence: CAISESGAADNSPLHF.

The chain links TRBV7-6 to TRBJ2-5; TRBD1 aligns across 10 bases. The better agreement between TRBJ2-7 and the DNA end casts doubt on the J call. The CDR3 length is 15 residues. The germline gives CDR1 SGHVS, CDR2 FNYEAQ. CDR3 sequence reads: CASSSWTGGSYEQYF. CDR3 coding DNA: TGTGCCAGCAGCTCCTGGACAGGGGGCTCCTACGAGCAGTACTTC.

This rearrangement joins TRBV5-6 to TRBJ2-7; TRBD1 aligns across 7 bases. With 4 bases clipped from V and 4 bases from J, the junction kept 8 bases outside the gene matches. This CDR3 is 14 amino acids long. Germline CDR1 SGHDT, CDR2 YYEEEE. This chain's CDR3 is CASSGGDRPYEQYF. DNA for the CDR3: TGTGCCAGCAGCGGTGGGGACAGACCTTACGAGCAGTACTTC.

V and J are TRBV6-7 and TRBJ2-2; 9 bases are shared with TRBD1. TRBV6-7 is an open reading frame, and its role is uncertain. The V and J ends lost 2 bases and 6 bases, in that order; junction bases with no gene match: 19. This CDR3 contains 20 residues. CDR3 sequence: CASSYRLRHRDRVKSGELFF. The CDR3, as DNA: TGTGCCAGCAGTTACCGATTAAGGCACCGGGACAGGGTTAAGTCCGGGGAGCTGTTTTTT.

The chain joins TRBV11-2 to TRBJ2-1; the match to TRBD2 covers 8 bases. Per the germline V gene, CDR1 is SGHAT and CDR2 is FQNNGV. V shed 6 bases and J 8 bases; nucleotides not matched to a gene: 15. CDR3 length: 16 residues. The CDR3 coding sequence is TGTGCCAGCAGGCCCATTGGGACTAGGGGAGGTGATGAGCAGTTCTTC. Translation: CASRPIGTRGGDEQFF.

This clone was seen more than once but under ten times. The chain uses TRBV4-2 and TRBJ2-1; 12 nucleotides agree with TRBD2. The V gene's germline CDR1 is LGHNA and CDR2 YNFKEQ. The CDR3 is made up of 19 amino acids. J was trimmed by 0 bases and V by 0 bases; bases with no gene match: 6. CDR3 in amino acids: CASSQDPSGGGASYNEQFF. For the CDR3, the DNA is TGTGCCAGCAGCCAAGATCCTAGCGGGGGGGGTGCCTCCTACAATGAGCAGTTCTTC.